Listed below are T cell receptor beta chains from one sample, sequenced in a study of cytomegalovirus exposure and HLA in healthy donors. Only in-frame clones appear in the TCRdb table, and some are missing; sequencing was by immunoSEQ multiplex PCR. Of some 63,000 clones in the sample, more than 70% were seen once. Sequencing input: PBMCs. The receptors derive from a woman under 30 in good health and CMV-seronegative. Each CDR3 is given with its conserved first and last residue. The D gene is left open where the match is weak. Expanded clones get a size class; other rows say once, few or many, or leave the size out.

J: TRBJ2-6; V: TRBV7-8; size: -; D: TRBD1; DNA: TGTGCCAGCAGCCATATAGGACAGGCCCGGAGTGGGGCCAACGTCCTGACTTTC; CDR3: CASSHIGQARSGANVLTF
J: TRBJ2-7; V: TRBV4-1; size: -; D: TRBD1; DNA: TGCGCCAGCAGCCAACTTATTCGGGACAGGGGGTACGAGCAGTACTTC; CDR3: CASSQLIRDRGYEQYF
J: TRBJ2-7; V: TRBV7-8; size: -; D: TRBD1; DNA: TGTGCCAGCAGCCAGTACAGGGGATCGCTAAACGAGCAGTACTTC; CDR3: CASSQYRGSLNEQYF
J: TRBJ2-5; V: TRBV19; size: few; D: TRBD1; DNA: TGTGCCAGTAGTACCGACAGGGGAGGAGAGACCCAGTACTTC; CDR3: CASSTDRGGETQYF
J: TRBJ1-2; V: TRBV7-8; size: -; D: -; DNA: TGTGCCAGCAGCTTACAGAGCACTAACTTCTATGGCTACACCTTC; CDR3: CASSLQSTNFYGYTF
J: TRBJ2-2; V: TRBV4-2; size: -; D: -; DNA: TGTGCCAGCAGCCAAGATGGGGCAGGGGCCGGCGGGGAGCTGTTTTTT; CDR3: CASSQDGAGAGGELFF
J: TRBJ2-5; V: TRBV11-2; size: -; D: -; DNA: TGTGCCAGCAGCTTAAACCGGGAGACCCAGTACTTC; CDR3: CASSLNRETQYF
J: TRBJ2-1; V: TRBV30; size: -; D: -; DNA: TGTGCCTGGAGTGTACCGGTAGGGGGCAATGAGCAGTTCTTC; CDR3: CAWSVPVGGNEQFF
J: TRBJ2-5; V: TRBV5-4; size: -; D: -; DNA: TGTGCCAGCAGTAGGGTACGAGGGGAGACCCAGTACTTC; CDR3: CASSRVRGETQYF
J: TRBJ1-2; V: TRBV19; size: -; D: -; DNA: TGTGCCAGTAGGGTTACAGGGTTTCATGGCTACACCTTC; CDR3: CASRVTGFHGYTF
J: TRBJ2-2; V: TRBV7-2; size: -; D: -; DNA: TGTGCCAGCAGCTTACAGGAGGCCGGGGAGCTGTTTTTT; CDR3: CASSLQEAGELFF
J: TRBJ1-2; V: TRBV5-4; size: -; D: -; DNA: TGTGCCAGCAGCCCCCTTACCGGGACAAATGGCTACACCTTC; CDR3: CASSPLTGTNGYTF
J: TRBJ2-1; V: TRBV4-1; size: -; D: -; DNA: TGCGCCAGCACCCCCGTAGGGGTCCGCTCCTACAATGAGCAGTTCTTC; CDR3: CASTPVGVRSYNEQFF
J: TRBJ2-7; V: TRBV7-8; size: once; D: TRBD2; DNA: TGTGCCAGCAGCTTCCGGGGGGTCGAGCAGTACTTC; CDR3: CASSFRGVEQYF
J: TRBJ1-2; V: TRBV18; size: -; D: TRBD1; DNA: TGTGCCAGCTCACCCCGGGGACAGGGGCCCTATGGCTACACCTTC; CDR3: CASSPRGQGPYGYTF
J: TRBJ2-7; V: TRBV2; size: -; D: -; DNA: TGTGCCAGCAGTTTACGATCTAACTACGAGCAGTACTTC; CDR3: CASSLRSNYEQYF
J: TRBJ2-7; V: TRBV30; size: -; D: -; DNA: TGTGCCTGGAATTCCCCCGGGACAAGGGATTCCTACGAGCAGTACTTC; CDR3: CAWNSPGTRDSYEQYF
J: TRBJ2-5; V: TRBV9; size: -; D: -; DNA: TGTGCCAGCAGCGTAGAACTAGCTTGGGAGACCCAGTACTTC; CDR3: CASSVELAWETQYF
J: TRBJ2-1; V: TRBV10-3; size: -; D: TRBD2; DNA: TGTGCCATCAGCCTCGAAATAGGACTAGCGGGGGGGAGTTTTAATGAGCAGTTCTTC; CDR3: CAISLEIGLAGGSFNEQFF
J: TRBJ2-1; V: TRBV5-6; size: once; D: -; DNA: TGTGCCAGCAGCCCGTTTAGGGGTGAGCAGTTCTTC; CDR3: CASSPFRGEQFF
J: TRBJ2-5; V: TRBV5-6; size: -; D: -; DNA: TGTGCCAGCAGCTCTGGGGCCCCCAGTGAGACCCAGTACTTC; CDR3: CASSSGAPSETQYF
J: TRBJ2-1; V: TRBV28; size: -; D: TRBD1; DNA: TGTGCCAGCAGCATATCATTTGGACAGGCGAGCTCCTACAATGAGCAGTTCTTC; CDR3: CASSISFGQASSYNEQFF
J: TRBJ2-7; V: TRBV14; size: -; D: TRBD1; DNA: TGTGCCAGCAGCCAACTAGGACAGGTTATTGACTACGAGCAGTACTTC; CDR3: CASSQLGQVIDYEQYF
J: TRBJ2-5; V: TRBV19; size: -; D: TRBD2; DNA: TGTGCCAGTAGTCAGACTAGCGGGGGGACCCAAGAGACCCAGTACTTC; CDR3: CASSQTSGGTQETQYF
J: TRBJ2-5; V: TRBV5-4; size: -; D: -; DNA: TGTGCCAGCAGCCAGGACAGCCTCCAAGAGACCCAGTACTTC; CDR3: CASSQDSLQETQYF
J: TRBJ2-3; V: TRBV15; size: -; D: TRBD2; DNA: TGTGCCACCAGCAGGGGACTAGCGGGAGGACCAGGCACAGATACGCAGTATTTT; CDR3: CATSRGLAGGPGTDTQYF
J: TRBJ1-3; V: TRBV10-1; size: once; D: TRBD1; DNA: TGCGCCAGAAATGGACAGGGAAGCGAGTCTGGAAACACCATATATTTT; CDR3: CARNGQGSESGNTIYF
J: TRBJ2-2; V: TRBV5-5; size: -; D: TRBD2; DNA: TGTGCCAGCAGCTTCCCGTTTGCGGGAGTAGGAACCGGGGAGCTGTTTTTT; CDR3: CASSFPFAGVGTGELFF
J: TRBJ2-1; V: TRBV6-1; size: -; D: TRBD1; DNA: TGTGCCAGCAGTTCGGGGACAGGGGCTCCGGGTGAGCAGTTCTTC; CDR3: CASSSGTGAPGEQFF
J: TRBJ2-7; V: TRBV10-3; size: -; D: TRBD2; DNA: TGTGCCATCAGAGGTACTAGCGCGGGCTCCTACGAGCAGTACTTC; CDR3: CAIRGTSAGSYEQYF
J: TRBJ1-3; V: TRBV5-1; size: -; D: TRBD1; DNA: TGCGCCAGCAGCTTGGCCGGACAGGGACCTGGAAACACCATATATTTT; CDR3: CASSLAGQGPGNTIYF
J: TRBJ2-5; V: TRBV28; size: once; D: -; DNA: TGTGCCAGCAGTTTATACAGGGACCATAAAGAGACCCAGTACTTC; CDR3: CASSLYRDHKETQYF
J: TRBJ1-4; V: TRBV5-4; size: -; D: TRBD1; DNA: TGTGCCAGCAGCAAGGGGCCAGGGGGCGTCATAAATGAAAAACTGTTTTTT; CDR3: CASSKGPGGVINEKLFF
J: TRBJ2-3; V: TRBV5-1; size: few; D: TRBD2; DNA: TGCGCCAGCAGCTTGTTGGGACTATTCACAGATACGCAGTATTTT; CDR3: CASSLLGLFTDTQYF
J: TRBJ2-6; V: TRBV29-1; size: -; D: -; DNA: TGCAGCGTTCCCGACAGCCACTCTGGGGCCAACGTCCTGACTTTC; CDR3: CSVPDSHSGANVLTF
J: TRBJ1-3; V: TRBV5-1; size: once; D: -; DNA: TGCGCCAGCAGCTTCCAACAGGGCGGAAACACCATATATTTT; CDR3: CASSFQQGGNTIYF
J: TRBJ2-5; V: TRBV2; size: -; D: -; DNA: TGTGCCAGCAGTGTTGGGGAGAAGACCCAGTACTTC; CDR3: CASSVGEKTQYF
J: TRBJ1-4; V: TRBV5-4; size: -; D: -; DNA: TGTGCCAGCAGCAAACAGGGAACTAATGAAAAACTGTTTTTT; CDR3: CASSKQGTNEKLFF
J: TRBJ2-7; V: TRBV6-5; size: -; D: -; DNA: TGTGCCACCCTTGACAGACCCTCCTACGAGCAGTACTTC; CDR3: CATLDRPSYEQYF
J: TRBJ2-7; V: TRBV5-6; size: -; D: -; DNA: TGTGCCAGCAGCTCGAGCTCCTACGAGCAGTACTTC; CDR3: CASSSSSYEQYF
J: TRBJ1-2; V: TRBV6-5; size: -; D: -; DNA: TGTGCCAGCAGTTACTCGACGGGAAGGCCCGTGGGCTACACCTTC; CDR3: CASSYSTGRPVGYTF
J: TRBJ1-1; V: TRBV6-6; size: -; D: -; DNA: TGTGCCAGCATAACAGGGACGAACACTGAAGCTTTCTTT; CDR3: CASITGTNTEAFF
J: TRBJ2-3; V: TRBV5-1; size: -; D: -; DNA: TGCGCCAGCAGAGGAGGTGGGGACACACTCACAGATACGCAGTATTTT; CDR3: CASRGGGDTLTDTQYF
J: TRBJ1-5; V: TRBV5-8; size: -; D: TRBD1; DNA: TGTGCCAGCAGCTTGACACGGGACAGGGGGTTTCAGCCCCAGCATTTT; CDR3: CASSLTRDRGFQPQHF
J: TRBJ2-5; V: TRBV5-1; size: once; D: -; DNA: TGCGCCAGCAGTAAAATCTCCGAGACCCAGTACTTC; CDR3: CASSKISETQYF
J: TRBJ2-1; V: TRBV21-1; size: -; D: -; DNA: TGTGCCAGCAGCAGAAAGGGACAGACGCCTTTTGAGCAGTTCTTC; CDR3: CASSRKGQTPFEQFF